This TCR beta chain was profiled in a study of blood T cell repertoires in COVID-19. Background on the study: Acute and convalescent COVID-19 samples came from the United States, Italy and Spain. The analysed material was cDNA or gDNA that came from T cells, B-cell-depleted T cells, or PBMCs.

Germline V lookup: CDR1 SGHRS, CDR2 YFSETQ. V shed 4 bases and J 2 bases; nucleotides not matched to a gene: 2. This CDR3 contains 14 residues. The authors' processing: Amplification from reference gene primers served as the basis for estimated nucleated cell counts. TCRdb's copy holds only in-frame clones and misses some; the assay was immunoSEQ multiplex PCR. V and J calls and clone size are copied from that table; D and trimming were computed from the DNA. This sample has about 75,000 clones, with about nine tenths found just once. The TCR was taken from a human donor in a cohort sampled during active COVID-19. The chain couples TRBV5-1 to TRBJ2-1; 8 bases map to TRBD1. Sequencing used peripheral blood. Here the CDR3 DNA reads TGCGCCAGCAGCCTGGGACAGGCCTACAATGAGCAGTTCTTC. Translation: CASSLGQAYNEQFF. The full variable domain, completed using reference TRBV5-1 and TRBJ2-1, is KAGVTQTPRYLIKTRGQQVTLSCSPISGHRSVSWYQQTPGQGLQFLFEYFSETQRNKGNFPGRFSGRQFSNSRSEMNVSTLELGDSALYLCASSLGQAYNEQFFGPGTRLTVL.